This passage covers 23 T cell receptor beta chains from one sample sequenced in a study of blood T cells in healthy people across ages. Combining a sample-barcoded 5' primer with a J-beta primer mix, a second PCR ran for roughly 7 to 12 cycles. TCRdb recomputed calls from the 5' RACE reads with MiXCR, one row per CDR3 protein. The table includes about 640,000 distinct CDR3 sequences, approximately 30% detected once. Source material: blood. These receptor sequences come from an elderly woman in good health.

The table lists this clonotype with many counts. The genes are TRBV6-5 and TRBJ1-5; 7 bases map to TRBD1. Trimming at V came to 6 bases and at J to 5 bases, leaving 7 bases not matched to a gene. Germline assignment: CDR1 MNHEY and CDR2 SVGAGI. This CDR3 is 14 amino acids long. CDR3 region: CASSRQGSDQPQHF. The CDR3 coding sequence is TGTGCCAGCAGCCGACAGGGAAGCGATCAGCCCCAGCATTTT.

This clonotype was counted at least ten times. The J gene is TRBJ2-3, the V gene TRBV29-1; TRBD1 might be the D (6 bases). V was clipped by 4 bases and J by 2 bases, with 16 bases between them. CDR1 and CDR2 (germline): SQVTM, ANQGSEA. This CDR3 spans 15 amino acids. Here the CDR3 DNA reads TGCAGCGTTGGTGAATTAGGGGGTAACACAGATACGCAGTATTTT. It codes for CSVGELGGNTDTQYF.

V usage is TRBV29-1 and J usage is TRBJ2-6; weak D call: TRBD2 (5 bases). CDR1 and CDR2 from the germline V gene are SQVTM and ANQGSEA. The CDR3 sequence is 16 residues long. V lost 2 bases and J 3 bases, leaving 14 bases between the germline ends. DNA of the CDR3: TGCAGCGTTGAAAAGGACTTAGACTTTGGGGCCAACGTCCTGACTTTC. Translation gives CSVEKDLDFGANVLTF.

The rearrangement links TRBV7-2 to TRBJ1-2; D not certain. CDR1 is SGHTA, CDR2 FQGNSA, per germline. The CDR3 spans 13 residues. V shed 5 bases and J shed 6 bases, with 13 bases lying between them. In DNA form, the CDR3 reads TGTGCCAGCAGCCAGGACTTCTATGATGGCTACACCTTC. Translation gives CASSQDFYDGYTF.

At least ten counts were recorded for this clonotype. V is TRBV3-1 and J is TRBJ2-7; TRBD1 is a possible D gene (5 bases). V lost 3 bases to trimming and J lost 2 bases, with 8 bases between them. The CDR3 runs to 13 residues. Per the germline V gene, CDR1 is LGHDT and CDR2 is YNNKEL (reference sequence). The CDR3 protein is CASSHSGPYEQYF. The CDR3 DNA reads TGTGCCAGCAGCCATTCAGGGCCCTACGAGCAGTACTTC.

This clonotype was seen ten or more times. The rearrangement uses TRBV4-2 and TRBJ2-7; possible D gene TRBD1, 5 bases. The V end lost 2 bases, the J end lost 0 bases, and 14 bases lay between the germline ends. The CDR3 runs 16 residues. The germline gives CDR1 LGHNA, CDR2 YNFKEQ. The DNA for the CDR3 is TGTGCCAGCAGCCAACTTGGCCGACAGCGCTCCTACGAGCAGTACTTC. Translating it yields CASSQLGRQRSYEQYF.

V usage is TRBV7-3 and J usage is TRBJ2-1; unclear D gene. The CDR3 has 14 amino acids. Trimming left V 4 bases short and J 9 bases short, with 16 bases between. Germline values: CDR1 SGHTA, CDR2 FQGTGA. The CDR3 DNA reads TGTGCCAGCAGCTCTCCATCAATTTCCGCTGAGCAGTTCTTC. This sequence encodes CASSSPSISAEQFF.

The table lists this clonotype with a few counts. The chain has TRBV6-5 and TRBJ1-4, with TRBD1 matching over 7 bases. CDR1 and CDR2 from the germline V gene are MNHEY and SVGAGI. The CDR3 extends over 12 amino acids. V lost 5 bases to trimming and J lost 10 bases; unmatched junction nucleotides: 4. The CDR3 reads CASSAGGGKLFF. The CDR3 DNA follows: TGTGCCAGCAGTGCAGGGGGGGGAAAACTGTTTTTT.

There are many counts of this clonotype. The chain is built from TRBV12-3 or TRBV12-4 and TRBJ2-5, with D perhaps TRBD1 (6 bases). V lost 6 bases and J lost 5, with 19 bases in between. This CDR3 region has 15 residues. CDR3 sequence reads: CASSDRDTLRETQYF. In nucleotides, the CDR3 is TGTGCCAGCAGCGACCGGGACACCCTCCGGGAGACCCAGTACTTC.

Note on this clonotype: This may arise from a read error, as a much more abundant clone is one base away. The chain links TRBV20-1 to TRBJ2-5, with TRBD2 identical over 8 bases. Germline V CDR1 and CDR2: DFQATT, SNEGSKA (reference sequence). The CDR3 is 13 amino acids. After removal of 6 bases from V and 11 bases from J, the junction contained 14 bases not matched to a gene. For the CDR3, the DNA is TGCAGTGCCGCCGGGACTAGTGGGGGTGAGCAGTACTTC. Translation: CSAAGTSGGEQYF.

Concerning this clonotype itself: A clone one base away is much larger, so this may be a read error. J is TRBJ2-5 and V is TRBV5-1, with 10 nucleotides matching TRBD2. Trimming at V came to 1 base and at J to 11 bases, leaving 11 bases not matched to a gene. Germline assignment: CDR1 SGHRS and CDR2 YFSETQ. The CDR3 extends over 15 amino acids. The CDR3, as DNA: TGCGCCAGCAGCTTGACTAGCGGGGCAACTGGTGAGCAGTACTTC. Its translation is CASSLTSGATGEQYF.

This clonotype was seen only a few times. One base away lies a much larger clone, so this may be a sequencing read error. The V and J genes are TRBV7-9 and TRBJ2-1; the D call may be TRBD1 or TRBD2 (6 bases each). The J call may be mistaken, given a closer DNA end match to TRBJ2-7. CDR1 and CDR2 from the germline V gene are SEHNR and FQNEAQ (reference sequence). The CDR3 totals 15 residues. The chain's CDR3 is CASSLLGGSYNEQYF. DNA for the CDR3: TGTGCCAGCAGCTTACTCGGGGGCTCCTACAATGAGCAGTACTTC.

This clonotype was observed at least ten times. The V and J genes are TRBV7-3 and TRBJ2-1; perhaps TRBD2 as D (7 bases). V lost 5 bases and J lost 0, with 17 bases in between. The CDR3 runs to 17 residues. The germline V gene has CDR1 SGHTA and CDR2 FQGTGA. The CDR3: CASSPRGGGPSYNEQFF. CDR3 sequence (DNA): TGTGCCAGCAGCCCAAGGGGGGGGGGCCCCTCCTACAATGAGCAGTTCTTC.

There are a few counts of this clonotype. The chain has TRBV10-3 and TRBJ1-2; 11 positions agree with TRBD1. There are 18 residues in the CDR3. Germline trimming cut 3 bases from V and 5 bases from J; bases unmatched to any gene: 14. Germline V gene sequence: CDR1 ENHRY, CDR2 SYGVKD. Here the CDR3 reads CAISDPRGQGGDGYGYTF. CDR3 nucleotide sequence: TGTGCCATCAGTGATCCCCGGGGACAGGGGGGCGATGGTTATGGCTACACCTTC.

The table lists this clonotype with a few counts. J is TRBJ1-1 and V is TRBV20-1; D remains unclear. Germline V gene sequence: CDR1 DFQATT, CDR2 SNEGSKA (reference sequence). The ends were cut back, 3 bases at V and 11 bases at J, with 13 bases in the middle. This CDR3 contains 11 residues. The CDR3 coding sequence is TGCAGTGCTAGTGGTGACACCTCGGCTTTCTTT. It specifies CSASGDTSAFF.

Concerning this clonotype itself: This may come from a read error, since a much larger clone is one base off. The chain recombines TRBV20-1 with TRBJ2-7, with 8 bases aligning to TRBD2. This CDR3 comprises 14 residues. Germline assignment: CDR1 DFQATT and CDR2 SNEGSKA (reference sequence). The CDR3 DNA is TGCAGTGCTGGAGAGCGGGGGAGACACAATGAGCAGTACTTC. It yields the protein CSAGERGRHNEQYF.

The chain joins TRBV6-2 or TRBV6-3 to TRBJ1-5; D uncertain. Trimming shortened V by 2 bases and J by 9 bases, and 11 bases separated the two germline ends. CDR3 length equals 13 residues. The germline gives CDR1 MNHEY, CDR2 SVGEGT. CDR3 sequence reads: CASSYQQFRPQHF. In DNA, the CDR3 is TGTGCCAGCAGTTACCAACAGTTTCGGCCCCAGCATTTT.

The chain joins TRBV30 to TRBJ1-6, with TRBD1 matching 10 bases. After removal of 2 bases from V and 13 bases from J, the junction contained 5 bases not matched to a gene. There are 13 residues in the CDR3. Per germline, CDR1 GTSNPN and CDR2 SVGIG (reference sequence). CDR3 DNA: TGTGCCTGGAGTCCTAGGACAGGGGGGCCCCTCCACTTT. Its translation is CAWSPRTGGPLHF.

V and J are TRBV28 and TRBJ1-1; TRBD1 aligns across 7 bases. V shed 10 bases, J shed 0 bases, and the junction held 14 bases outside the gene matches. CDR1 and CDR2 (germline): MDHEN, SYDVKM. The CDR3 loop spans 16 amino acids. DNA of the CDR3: TGTGCCACCCACCCGGGGCAGGGGGTGATGAACACTGAAGCTTTCTTT. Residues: CATHPGQGVMNTEAFF. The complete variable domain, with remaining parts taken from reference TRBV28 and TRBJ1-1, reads DVKVTQSSRYLVKRTGEKVFLECVQDMDHENMFWYRQDPGLGLRLIYFSYDVKMKEKGDIPEGYSVSREKKERFSLILESASTNQTSMYLCATHPGQGVMNTEAFFGQGTRLTVV.

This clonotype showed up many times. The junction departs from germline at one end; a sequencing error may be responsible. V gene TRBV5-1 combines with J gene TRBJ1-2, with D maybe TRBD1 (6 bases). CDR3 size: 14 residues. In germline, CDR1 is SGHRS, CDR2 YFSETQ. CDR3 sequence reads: CASGLDSNNMGYTF. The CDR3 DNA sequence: TGCGCCAGCGGCTTGGACAGTAATAACATGGGCTACACCTTC.

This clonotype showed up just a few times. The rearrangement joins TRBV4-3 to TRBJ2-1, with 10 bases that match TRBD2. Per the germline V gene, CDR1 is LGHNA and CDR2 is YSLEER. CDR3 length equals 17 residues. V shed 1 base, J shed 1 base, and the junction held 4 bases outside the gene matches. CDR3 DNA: TGCGCCAGCAGCCAAGGGGTAGCGGGGGGTTCCTACAATGAGCAGTTCTTC. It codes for CASSQGVAGGSYNEQFF.

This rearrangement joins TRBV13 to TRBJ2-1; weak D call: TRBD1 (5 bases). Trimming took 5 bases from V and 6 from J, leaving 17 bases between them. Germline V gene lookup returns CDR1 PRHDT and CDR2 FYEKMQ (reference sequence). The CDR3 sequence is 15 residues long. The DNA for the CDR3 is TGTGCCAGCAGCCCAAACCTGGACACGGGCAATGAGCAGTTCTTC. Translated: CASSPNLDTGNEQFF.

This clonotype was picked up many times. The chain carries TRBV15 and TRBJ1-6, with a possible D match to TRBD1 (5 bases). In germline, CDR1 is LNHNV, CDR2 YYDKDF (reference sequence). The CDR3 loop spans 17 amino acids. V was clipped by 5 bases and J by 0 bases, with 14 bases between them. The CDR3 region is CATSLGAGSSYNSPLHF. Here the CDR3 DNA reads TGTGCCACCAGCCTCGGGGCCGGGAGCTCCTATAATTCACCCCTCCACTTT. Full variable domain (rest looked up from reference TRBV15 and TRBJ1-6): DAMVIQNPRYQVTQFGKPVTLSCSQTLNHNVMYWYQQKSSQAPKLLFHYYDKDFNNEADTPDNFQSRRPNTSFCFLDIRSPGLGDTAMYLCATSLGAGSSYNSPLHFGNGTRLTVT.